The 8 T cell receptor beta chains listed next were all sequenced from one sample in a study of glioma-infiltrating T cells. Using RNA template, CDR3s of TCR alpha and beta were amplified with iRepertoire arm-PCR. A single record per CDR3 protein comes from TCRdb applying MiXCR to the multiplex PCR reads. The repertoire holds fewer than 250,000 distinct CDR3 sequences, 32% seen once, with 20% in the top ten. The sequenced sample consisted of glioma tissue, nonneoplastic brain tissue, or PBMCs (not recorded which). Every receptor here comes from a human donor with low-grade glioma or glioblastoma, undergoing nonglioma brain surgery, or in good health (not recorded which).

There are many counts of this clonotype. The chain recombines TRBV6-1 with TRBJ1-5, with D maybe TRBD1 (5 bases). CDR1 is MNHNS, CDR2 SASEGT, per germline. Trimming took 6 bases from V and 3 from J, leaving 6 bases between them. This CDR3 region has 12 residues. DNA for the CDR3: TGTGCCAGCAGGGGGCCCAATCAGCCCCAGCATTTT. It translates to CASRGPNQPQHF.

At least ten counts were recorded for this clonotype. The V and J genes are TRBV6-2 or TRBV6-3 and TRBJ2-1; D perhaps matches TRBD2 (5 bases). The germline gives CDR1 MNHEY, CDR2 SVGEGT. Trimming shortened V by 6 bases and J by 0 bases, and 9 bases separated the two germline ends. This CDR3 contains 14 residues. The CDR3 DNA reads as TGTGCCAGCAGCCGGGATCACTCCTACAATGAGCAGTTCTTC. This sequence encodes CASSRDHSYNEQFF.

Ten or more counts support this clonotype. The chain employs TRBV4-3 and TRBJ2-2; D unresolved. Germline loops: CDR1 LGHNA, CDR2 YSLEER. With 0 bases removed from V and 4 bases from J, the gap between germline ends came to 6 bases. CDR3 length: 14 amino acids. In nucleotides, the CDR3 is TGCGCCAGCAGCCAAGAGGACGGCACCGGGGAGCTGTTTTTT. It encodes CASSQEDGTGELFF.

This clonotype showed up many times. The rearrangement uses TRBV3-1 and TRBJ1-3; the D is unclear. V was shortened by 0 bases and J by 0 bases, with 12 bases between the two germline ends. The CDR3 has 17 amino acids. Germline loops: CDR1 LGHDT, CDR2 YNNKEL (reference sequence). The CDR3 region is CASSQDAGTPSGNTIYF. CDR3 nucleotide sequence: TGTGCCAGCAGCCAAGATGCAGGTACGCCCTCTGGAAACACCATATATTTT.

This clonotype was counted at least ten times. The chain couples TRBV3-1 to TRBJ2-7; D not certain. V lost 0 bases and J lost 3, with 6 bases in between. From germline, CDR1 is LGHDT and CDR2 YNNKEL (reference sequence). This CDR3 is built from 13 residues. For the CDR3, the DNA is TGTGCCAGCAGCCAAGATCGCCACTACGAGCAGTACTTC. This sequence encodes CASSQDRHYEQYF.

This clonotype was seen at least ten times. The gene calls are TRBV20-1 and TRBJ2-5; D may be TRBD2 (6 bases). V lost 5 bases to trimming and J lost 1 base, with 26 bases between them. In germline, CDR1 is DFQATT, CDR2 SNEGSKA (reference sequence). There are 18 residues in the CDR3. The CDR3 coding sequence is TGCAGTGCTGCAACTAGGGCGGAGGACTACTCCACCCAAGAGACCCAGTACTTC. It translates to CSAATRAEDYSTQETQYF.

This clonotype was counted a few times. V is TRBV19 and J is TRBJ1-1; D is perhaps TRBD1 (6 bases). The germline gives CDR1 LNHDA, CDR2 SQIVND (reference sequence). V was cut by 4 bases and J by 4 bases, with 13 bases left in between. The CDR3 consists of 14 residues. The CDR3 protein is CASSNPGVSTEAFF. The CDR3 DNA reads TGTGCCAGTAGTAATCCAGGGGTGAGCACTGAAGCTTTCTTT.

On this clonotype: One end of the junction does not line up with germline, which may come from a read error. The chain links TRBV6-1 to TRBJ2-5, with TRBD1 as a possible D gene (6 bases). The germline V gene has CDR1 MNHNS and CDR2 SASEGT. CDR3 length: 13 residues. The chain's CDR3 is CASSVQGQGTKYF. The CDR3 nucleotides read TGTGCCAGCAGTGTACAGGGTCAAGGGACCAAGTACTTC.